These 27 T cell receptor beta chains originate from one sample sequenced in a study of shared clonotypes between healthy human individuals (dated by TCRdb to 2020 to 2021). Library generation was performed with the immunoSEQ multiplex PCR assay. In TCRdb, the immuneACCESS table is reduced to in-frame sequences with V and J assigned. These tables do not hold every clone; where another copy was compared, an unresolved V gene accounts for under half, and the others remain unexplained. Counted in this sample were fewer than 200,000 clones; 60% to 75% of them appeared once. Over 9.5% of the sample is in the top ten clones. The sequenced sample consisted of memory CD4+ T cells sorted from blood. The cell subset or site label on this specimen signifies: CD45RA-negative fraction. The receptors shown here come from a man aged 25 to 45 in good health.

This clone has just a few counts. The rearrangement links TRBV9 to TRBJ2-1; D is uncertain. CDR3 length: 13 amino acids. Looked up from germline, CDR1 is SGDLS and CDR2 is YYNGEE. Trimming removed 0 bases at V and 7 bases at J, with 8 bases between. This CDR3 reads CASSVGLGNEQFF. CDR3 DNA: TGTGCCAGCAGCGTAGGTTTGGGGAATGAGCAGTTCTTC.

The chain employs TRBV7-2 and TRBJ2-1; TRBD2 agrees at 8 bases. Germline V gene lookup returns CDR1 SGHTA and CDR2 FQGNSA. V was clipped by 5 bases and J by 2 bases; unmatched bases: 2. This CDR3 contains 14 residues. The CDR3 DNA sequence: TGTGCCAGCAGCGAGGGACTAGCCTACAATGAGCAGTTCTTC. It codes for CASSEGLAYNEQFF.

This chain links TRBV28 with TRBJ2-2; 12 bases agree with TRBD2. After removal of 5 bases from V and 7 bases from J, the junction contained 5 bases not matched to a gene. There are 15 residues in the CDR3. Per the germline V gene, CDR1 is MDHEN and CDR2 is SYDVKM. CDR3 bases: TGTGCCAGCAGTGTGACTAGCGGGAGTGTCGGGGAGCTGTTTTTT. Amino acid sequence: CASSVTSGSVGELFF.

This chain connects TRBV6-1 to TRBJ2-7; D may match TRBD1 or TRBD2 (5 bases each). The V end lost 1 base, the J end lost 3 bases, and 16 bases lay between the germline ends. CDR1 is MNHNS and CDR2 is SASEGT in the germline V gene. The CDR3 sequence is 16 residues long. The CDR3 is CASSEGPGTDFYEQYF. The CDR3 nucleotides read TGTGCCAGCAGTGAAGGTCCCGGGACCGATTTCTACGAGCAGTACTTC.

Regarding this clone: One end of the junction is discordant with germline, which a read error may explain. This CDR3 is CASSLGQGGYEQYF. CDR3 bases: TGTGCTAGCAGCCTCGGACAGGGGGGCTACGAGCAGTACTTC. J is TRBJ2-7 and V is TRBV7-7; 10 nucleotides match TRBD1. The CDR3 contains 14 residues. CDR1 and CDR2 (germline): SSHAT, FNYEAQ (reference sequence).

The chain couples TRBV13 to TRBJ2-5, with 13 bases aligning to TRBD2. With 1 base clipped from V and 5 bases from J, the junction kept 7 bases outside the gene matches. This CDR3 is built from 17 residues. Germline CDR1 is PRHDT and CDR2 is FYEKMQ (reference sequence). The CDR3 here is CASSLVGLAGVGETQYF. In nucleotides, the CDR3 is TGTGCCAGCAGCTTAGTTGGACTAGCGGGAGTAGGGGAGACCCAGTACTTC.

V gene TRBV5-6 combines with J gene TRBJ2-3; TRBD1 is a possible D gene (5 bases). The length of the CDR3 is 15 residues. Trimming left V 4 bases short and J 4 bases short, with 16 bases between. In germline, CDR1 is SGHDT, CDR2 YYEEEE. The CDR3 nucleotides are TGTGCCAGCAGCGTGGGTTTTGTAGGGGCAGATACGCAGTATTTT. This sequence encodes CASSVGFVGADTQYF.

The chain employs TRBV7-2 and TRBJ2-3; D uncertain. Trimming took 0 bases from V and 2 from J, leaving 3 bases between them. Germline CDR1 is SGHTA and CDR2 is FQGNSA. The CDR3 is 13 residues long. The CDR3 loop reads CASSLAFTDTQYF. The CDR3, as DNA: TGTGCCAGCAGCTTAGCTTTCACAGATACGCAGTATTTT.

This chain connects TRBV9 to TRBJ1-4; 9 bases align to TRBD1. Germline V CDR1 and CDR2: SGDLS, YYNGEE. V shed 0 bases and J 3 bases; nucleotides not matched to a gene: 3. The CDR3 spans 16 residues. CDR3 DNA sequence: TGTGCCAGCAGCGTAGGACAGGGGGTATCTAATGAAAAACTGTTTTTT. Amino acid sequence: CASSVGQGVSNEKLFF.

The rearrangement joins TRBV5-4 to TRBJ2-2; TRBD2 matches 13 bases. The CDR3 totals 18 residues. The V segment lost 4 bases and the J segment 3 bases; nucleotides outside the gene matches: 9. Germline assignment: CDR1 SGHNT and CDR2 YYREEE (reference sequence). As DNA, the CDR3 is TGTGCCAGCAGCCCGGGACTAGCGGGATCCCCCGACACCGGGGAGCTGTTTTTT. This codes for CASSPGLAGSPDTGELFF. The full variable domain, rest sourced from reference TRBV5-4 and TRBJ2-2, is ETGVTQSPTHLIKTRGQQVTLRCSSQSGHNTVSWYQQALGQGPQFIFQYYREEENGRGNFPPRFSGLQFPNYSSELNVNALELDDSALYLCASSPGLAGSPDTGELFFGEGSRLTVL.

The chain has TRBV18 and TRBJ2-7; D may be TRBD1 or TRBD2 (5 bases each). The CDR3 is made up of 15 amino acids. In germline, CDR1 is KGHSH, CDR2 LQKENI. Deletions cut 3 bases from V and 6 bases from J, with 18 bases between. The DNA of the CDR3 is TGTGCCAGCTCACCTTTGGGACCCGGTTTATCCGAGCAGTACTTC. Protein product: CASSPLGPGLSEQYF.

This clone was detected many times. The chain carries TRBV19 and TRBJ2-1; 7 positions match TRBD1. This CDR3 comprises 13 residues. CDR1 is LNHDA, CDR2 SQIVND, per germline (reference sequence). The ends lost 7 bases at V and 8 bases at J; junction bases unmatched: 8. CDR3 amino acids: CASNRGGRDEQFF. The CDR3 DNA reads as TGTGCCAGTAACAGGGGCGGTAGAGATGAGCAGTTCTTC.

The table lists this clone with a few counts. The J gene is TRBJ2-3, the V gene TRBV15; D not certain. Trimming pared 1 base from V and 3 bases from J, leaving 5 bases between. CDR3 length: 13 residues. Per germline, CDR1 LNHNV and CDR2 YYDKDF (reference sequence). The CDR3: CATSRGQTDTQYF. CDR3 in DNA: TGTGCCACCAGCAGAGGCCAGACAGATACGCAGTATTTT.

The chain joins TRBV5-5 to TRBJ2-1, with 10 nucleotides matching TRBD2. CDR3 length equals 15 residues. Germline V gene lookup returns CDR1 SGHKS and CDR2 YYEKEE (reference sequence). V was pared by 0 bases and J by 8 bases, with 5 bases of the junction left unmatched. The CDR3 is CASSLVLAGADEQFF. The CDR3 bases are TGTGCCAGCAGCTTGGTCCTAGCGGGAGCCGATGAGCAGTTCTTC.

As concerns this clone: The same CDR3 also results from other DNA sequences found in this sample. This rearrangement joins TRBV5-6 to TRBJ1-1; D gene uncertain. This CDR3 contains 11 residues. Trimming cost V 5 bases and J 4 bases, with 6 bases left between them. Germline CDR1 reads SGHDT; CDR2 reads YYEEEE. CDR3 loop: CASSLGTEAFF. The CDR3 region has the DNA TGTGCCAGCAGTTTAGGCACTGAAGCTTTCTTT. Full variable domain (rest looked up from reference TRBV5-6 and TRBJ1-1): DAGVTQSPTHLIKTRGQQVTLRCSPKSGHDTVSWYQQALGQGPQFIFQYYEEEERQRGNFPDRFSGHQFPNYSSELNVNALLLGDSALYLCASSLGTEAFFGQGTRLTVV.

The chain recombines TRBV5-5 with TRBJ2-5, with no clear D. Trimming removed 2 bases at V and 2 bases at J, with 10 bases between. This CDR3 is 14 amino acids long. CDR1 SGHKS and CDR2 YYEKEE come from the germline V gene (reference sequence). CDR3 DNA sequence: TGTGCCAGCAGCTTTGAACCTCTTCAAGAGACCCAGTACTTC. Residues: CASSFEPLQETQYF.

The chain employs TRBV6-5 and TRBJ2-7; either TRBD1 or TRBD2 may fit D (5 bases each). The V end lost 4 bases, the J end lost 6 bases, and 16 bases lay between the germline ends. In germline, CDR1 is MNHEY, CDR2 SVGAGI. This CDR3 region has 14 residues. The CDR3 region has the DNA TGTGCCAGCAGTTTATCCGGGACCCCGAGCGAGCAGTACTTC. Amino acid sequence: CASSLSGTPSEQYF.

V gene TRBV9 combines with J gene TRBJ1-2; possible D gene TRBD1, 5 bases. The CDR3 is made up of 14 amino acids. The V and J ends lost 0 bases and 4 bases respectively, with 10 bases between them. Germline CDR1 reads SGDLS; CDR2 reads YYNGEE. This chain's CDR3 is CASSVGPGIYGYTF. CDR3 in DNA: TGTGCCAGCAGCGTAGGTCCAGGGATCTATGGCTACACCTTC.

The chain recombines TRBV6-6 with TRBJ2-7, with D possibly matching TRBD2 (6 bases). CDR1 and CDR2 (germline): MNHNY, SVGAGI (reference sequence). This CDR3 spans 13 amino acids. Trimming cost V 4 bases and J 11 bases, with 18 bases left between them. Here the CDR3 DNA reads TGTGCCAGCAGTTCCCGACTGCAGACTAGGGAGTACTTC. This codes for CASSSRLQTREYF.

The chain uses TRBV5-1 and TRBJ2-3, with 8 bases identical to TRBD2. Trimming took 0 bases from V and 2 from J; bases not matched to a gene: 5. The CDR3 length is 16 residues. Germline CDR1 SGHRS, CDR2 YFSETQ. DNA for the CDR3: TGCGCCAGCAGCTTGGCGGGGGGGTGGTACACAGATACGCAGTATTTT. Translation: CASSLAGGWYTDTQYF.

The gene calls are TRBV11-2 and TRBJ2-7; D ambiguous. V was trimmed by 4 bases and J by 3 bases, leaving 13 bases between them. CDR1 SGHAT and CDR2 FQNNGV come from the germline V gene. The CDR3 has 14 residues. In DNA, the CDR3 is TGTGCCAGCAGCTCTCTTAGGTTCTACTACGAGCAGTACTTC. This gives the protein CASSSLRFYYEQYF.

The rearrangement links TRBV7-8 to TRBJ2-1, with 7 bases matching TRBD2. Germline lookup yields CDR1 SGHVS and CDR2 FQNEAQ. Trimming took 4 bases from V and 0 from J; bases not matched to a gene: 3. This CDR3 is built from 15 residues. The CDR3 coding sequence is TGTGCCAGCAGCTCGCGGGGGAGCTCCTACAATGAGCAGTTCTTC. Residues: CASSSRGSSYNEQFF.

The CDR3 bases are TGTGCCAGCAGTGGAGTGTTTGGGACGTTCTCCCAGCATTTT. Translating gives CASSGVFGTFSQHF. V is TRBV28 and J is TRBJ1-5, with D perhaps matching TRBD1 (5 bases). V was cut by 5 bases and J by 11 bases, with 19 bases left in between. The CDR3 loop spans 14 amino acids. The germline V gene has CDR1 MDHEN and CDR2 SYDVKM.

The genes are TRBV7-9 and TRBJ2-7, with D tentatively TRBD1 (6 bases). CDR3 length equals 15 residues. Looked up from germline, CDR1 is SEHNR and CDR2 is FQNEAQ (reference sequence). V lost 0 bases, J lost 6 bases, and 15 bases lay in between. CDR3 in amino acids: CASSLAPGAFGEQYF. The DNA for the CDR3 is TGTGCCAGCAGCTTAGCGCCAGGGGCTTTCGGCGAGCAGTACTTC.

V is TRBV5-1 and J is TRBJ2-1; D is uncertain. The V gene lost 0 bases and the J gene lost 6 bases, with 7 bases spanning the gap. In germline, CDR1 is SGHRS, CDR2 YFSETQ. The CDR3 runs 13 residues. The CDR3: CASSLALGNEQFF. Here the CDR3 DNA reads TGCGCCAGCAGCTTGGCTCTGGGCAATGAGCAGTTCTTC.

This clone came up a few times. CDR3 loop: CASSVTGLRSYEQYF. The CDR3 nucleotides read TGCGCCAGCAGCGTAACCGGGTTACGGTCCTACGAGCAGTACTTC. The chain employs TRBV5-1 and TRBJ2-7, with no clear D. The V end lost 4 bases, the J end lost 1 base, and 15 bases lay between the germline ends. Germline loops: CDR1 SGHRS, CDR2 YFSETQ. The CDR3 length is 15 residues.

This chain links TRBV28 with TRBJ2-7; D remains ambiguous. CDR3 length equals 12 residues. The V end lost 11 bases, the J end lost 3 bases, and 14 bases lay between the germline ends. Germline values: CDR1 MDHEN, CDR2 SYDVKM. As DNA, the CDR3 is TGTGCCCACGCATCCGGAGACTACGAGCAGTACTTC. It codes for CAHASGDYEQYF.